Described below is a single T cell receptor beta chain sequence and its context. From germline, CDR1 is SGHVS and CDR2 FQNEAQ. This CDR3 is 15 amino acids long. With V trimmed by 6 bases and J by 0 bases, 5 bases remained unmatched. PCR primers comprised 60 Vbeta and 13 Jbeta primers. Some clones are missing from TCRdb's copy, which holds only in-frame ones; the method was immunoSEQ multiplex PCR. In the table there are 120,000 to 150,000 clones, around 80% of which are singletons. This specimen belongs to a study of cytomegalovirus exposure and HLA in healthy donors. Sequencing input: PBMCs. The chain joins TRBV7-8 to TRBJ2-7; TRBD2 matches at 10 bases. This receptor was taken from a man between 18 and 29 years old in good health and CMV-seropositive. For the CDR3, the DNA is TGTGCCAGCAGACAGACTAGCGGGCCCTCCTACGAGCAGTACTTC. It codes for CASRQTSGPSYEQYF.